One and the same sample provided the 25 T cell receptor beta chains below, sequenced in a study of blood T cell repertoires in COVID-19. TCRdb's table, derived via immunoSEQ multiplex PCR, lists solely in-frame clones and lacks some. Of 150,000 to 200,000 clones in the sample, around four fifths were seen once. Source material: peripheral blood. The receptor set was obtained from a woman in her seventies with COVID-19, enrolled during active disease.

The chain links TRBV5-1 to TRBJ2-7; 9 bases line up with TRBD1. V trimming: 4 bases; J trimming: 1 base; junction bases outside the gene matches: 6. CDR1 is SGHRS, CDR2 YFSETQ, per germline. The CDR3 runs to 15 residues. CDR3: CASSRTGARSYEQYF. The CDR3, as DNA: TGCGCCAGCAGCCGGACAGGGGCGCGGTCCTACGAGCAGTACTTC.

Note on this clone: Other DNA sequences in the same sample also yield this CDR3. The chain combines TRBV3-1 (or the pseudogene TRBV3-2) with TRBJ2-7; D perhaps matches TRBD2 (6 bases). Trimming took off 1 base at V and 7 bases at J, with 14 bases between the two ends. The CDR3 length is 14 residues. Germline V gives CDR1 LGHDT, CDR2 YNNKEL (reference sequence). The CDR3 protein is CASSQGAGSREQYF. The CDR3, as DNA: TGTGCCAGCAGCCAAGGGGCGGGGTCGAGGGAGCAGTACTTC.

This clone was picked up a small number of times. The rearrangement uses TRBV7-2 and TRBJ2-2; 7 bases line up with TRBD1. Unmatched junction bases numbered 6, after V lost 0 bases and J lost 8 bases. Germline V gene lookup returns CDR1 SGHTA and CDR2 FQGNSA. This CDR3 is built from 15 residues. The CDR3 loop reads CASSLAVTGKGELFF. The CDR3 DNA follows: TGTGCCAGCAGCTTAGCGGTGACAGGGAAGGGGGAGCTGTTTTTT.

The CDR3 nucleotides are TGCAGCGTTTGGACTAGGTCGTCTGATGAGCAGTTCTTC. It yields the protein CSVWTRSSDEQFF. This chain joins TRBV29-1 and TRBJ2-1, with TRBD2 matching over 7 bases. Unmatched junction bases numbered 9, after V lost 5 bases and J lost 8 bases. This CDR3 has 13 residues. The germline V gene encodes CDR1 SQVTM and CDR2 ANQGSEA.

This chain connects TRBV7-3 to TRBJ1-6, with D hard to call. This CDR3 has 14 amino acids. V dropped 1 base and J dropped 7 bases, with 8 bases sitting between them. The germline CDR1 and CDR2 sequences are SGHTA and FQGTGA. The CDR3 loop reads CASSLIRGNSPLHF. In DNA, the CDR3 is TGTGCCAGCAGCTTAATACGAGGGAATTCACCCCTCCACTTT.

This clone was detected only once. The DNA of the CDR3 is TGTGCCAGCAGCTTCCGACAGATCTACGAGCAGTACGTC. Translated, it gives CASSFRQIYEQYV. This chain connects TRBV5-6 to TRBJ2-7; D is perhaps TRBD1 (5 bases). The CDR3 covers 13 residues. The germline CDR1 and CDR2 sequences are SGHDT and YYEEEE. Trimming shortened V by 2 bases and J by 3 bases, and 9 bases separated the two germline ends.

A single count supports this clone. This chain joins TRBV5-1 and TRBJ2-5; 11 bases match TRBD2. From germline, CDR1 is SGHRS and CDR2 YFSETQ. The J segment lost 1 base and the V segment lost 2 bases, leaving 1 base of the junction unmatched. The CDR3 length is 15 residues. This CDR3 is CASSLGLAGQETQYF. The DNA of the CDR3 is TGCGCCAGCAGCTTAGGACTAGCGGGCCAAGAGACCCAGTACTTC.

The rearrangement uses TRBV2 and TRBJ2-2; 8 bases match TRBD2. The CDR3 runs 15 residues. With V trimmed by 11 bases and J by 0 bases, 8 bases remained unmatched. Germline assignment: CDR1 SNHLY and CDR2 FYNNEI. The CDR3 DNA follows: TGTGCCCGCCGGGGCGGGGGGCCGAACACCGGGGAGCTGTTTTTT. This codes for CARRGGGPNTGELFF.

V usage is TRBV30 and J usage is TRBJ1-2; D unresolved. Trimming removed 0 bases at V and 0 bases at J, with 11 bases between. Germline lookup yields CDR1 GTSNPN and CDR2 SVGIG (reference sequence). The CDR3 has 15 amino acids. CDR3 DNA sequence: TGTGCCTGGAGTGTATCGCGGTTTCCTAACTATGGCTACACCTTC. Amino acids: CAWSVSRFPNYGYTF. Full variable domain (remainder filled in from reference TRBV30 and TRBJ1-2): SQTIHQWPATLVQPVGSPLSLECTVEGTSNPNLYWYRQAAGRGLQLLFYSVGIGQISSEVPQNLSASRPQDRQFILSSKKLLLSDSGFYLCAWSVSRFPNYGYTFGSGTRLTVV.

The CDR3 DNA reads TGCGCCAGCATGTTAGGGGGCACAGATACGCAGTATTTT. This gives the protein CASMLGGTDTQYF. V and J are TRBV5-1 and TRBJ2-3; possible D gene TRBD1, 5 bases. The V gene lost 6 bases and the J gene lost 1 base, with 9 bases spanning the gap. The CDR3 is made up of 13 amino acids. Per the germline V gene, CDR1 is SGHRS and CDR2 is YFSETQ.

The rearrangement joins TRBV10-2 to TRBJ1-2; 9 nucleotides agree with TRBD1. Germline assignment: CDR1 WSHSY and CDR2 SAAADI. The CDR3 sequence is 15 residues long. The V segment lost 2 bases and the J segment 5 bases; nucleotides outside the gene matches: 6. Written as DNA, the CDR3 is TGCGCCAGCAGTGAGCCATGGGACAGGGTGTATGGCTACACCTTC. Its translation is CASSEPWDRVYGYTF.

DNA of the CDR3: TGCGCCAGCAGCCCCAGCGGGGCGGGGCCGGGCTACACCTTC. Protein product: CASSPSGAGPGYTF. This rearrangement joins TRBV5-1 to TRBJ1-2; D may be TRBD1 (5 bases). V was trimmed by 4 bases and J by 8 bases, leaving 18 bases between them. Germline-derived CDR1 and CDR2 are SGHRS and YFSETQ. The length of the CDR3 is 14 residues. Using reference TRBV5-1 and TRBJ1-2 for the parts outside the CDR3, the full variable domain is KAGVTQTPRYLIKTRGQQVTLSCSPISGHRSVSWYQQTPGQGLQFLFEYFSETQRNKGNFPGRFSGRQFSNSRSEMNVSTLELGDSALYLCASSPSGAGPGYTFGSGTRLTVV.

This sequence joins TRBV5-6 and TRBJ2-5; D is perhaps TRBD1 (6 bases). The V gene lost 5 bases and the J gene lost 1 base, with 12 bases spanning the gap. Germline V CDR1 and CDR2: SGHDT, YYEEEE. The CDR3 totals 14 residues. The CDR3: CASSFGGGQETQYF. The CDR3 bases are TGTGCCAGCAGTTTTGGGGGCGGCCAAGAGACCCAGTACTTC.

Only one count was recorded for this clone. The gene calls are TRBV15 and TRBJ2-5; 11 bases match TRBD1. Germline trimming cut 1 base from V and 5 bases from J; bases unmatched to any gene: 6. Germline V gene lookup returns CDR1 LNHNV and CDR2 YYDKDF (reference sequence). The CDR3 contains 16 residues. For the CDR3, the DNA is TGTGCCACCAGCAGAGGCGGACAGGGGGCACGGGAGACCCAGTACTTC. This gives the protein CATSRGGQGARETQYF.

The chain employs TRBV10-3 and TRBJ2-1; D remains unclear. The V end lost 0 bases, the J end lost 6 bases, and 6 bases lay between the germline ends. The CDR3 extends over 13 amino acids. CDR1 and CDR2 (germline): ENHRY, SYGVKD. In nucleotides, the CDR3 is TGTGCCATCAGTGAGTCGATGAGCAATGAGCAGTTCTTC. This sequence encodes CAISESMSNEQFF.

V usage is TRBV3-1 (or the pseudogene TRBV3-2) and J usage is TRBJ1-1; the D gene is possibly TRBD1 (6 bases). This CDR3 has 13 residues. The germline CDR1 and CDR2 sequences are LGHDT and YNNKEL (reference sequence). Deletions cut 4 bases from V and 6 bases from J, with 12 bases between. The CDR3 sequence is CASSRRQDAEAFF. The CDR3 coding sequence is TGTGCCAGCAGCCGTAGACAGGATGCTGAAGCTTTCTTT.

The rearrangement joins TRBV30 to TRBJ1-1; D may be TRBD1 (6 bases). Germline assignment: CDR1 GTSNPN and CDR2 SVGIG (reference sequence). The CDR3 covers 15 residues. Trimming took off 3 bases at V and 0 bases at J, with 14 bases between the two ends. The CDR3 DNA is TGTGCCTGGAGACGCCCGGACAGCATGAACACTGAAGCTTTCTTT. It translates to CAWRRPDSMNTEAFF.

The chain uses TRBV21-1 and TRBJ1-2. TRBV21-1 is annotated as a pseudogene. The CDR3 consists of 17 residues. The CDR3: CASSKVQHFGGACGYTF. The CDR3 DNA sequence: TGTGCCAGCAGCAAAGTTCAACATTTCGGGGGGGCATGTGGCTACACCTTC.

This clone was counted many times. The chain employs TRBV19 and TRBJ1-3; 7 bases align to TRBD1. This CDR3 has 15 amino acids. Germline V gene data show CDR1 as LNHDA and CDR2 as SQIVND (reference sequence). Trimming at V came to 6 bases and at J to 4 bases, leaving 9 bases not matched to a gene. CDR3 sequence: CASSRQGQFGNTIYF. The DNA for the CDR3 is TGTGCCAGTAGCCGACAGGGTCAGTTCGGAAACACCATATATTTT.

This chain links TRBV5-4 with TRBJ2-1; D ambiguous. Germline V gene lookup returns CDR1 SGHNT and CDR2 YYREEE (reference sequence). The CDR3 extends over 13 amino acids. V lost 2 bases and J 11 bases, leaving 14 bases between the germline ends. The DNA for the CDR3 is TGTGCCAGCAGCTTTAGTAATTTGGAGCAGCAGTTCTTC. Amino acids: CASSFSNLEQQFF.

The chain uses TRBV4-1 and TRBJ2-2; possible D gene TRBD1, 5 bases. The CDR3 runs 15 residues. Germline V CDR1 and CDR2: MGHRA, YSYEKL. Trimming left V 4 bases short and J 8 bases short, with 17 bases between. For the CDR3, the DNA is TGCGCCAGCAGCCGAGAGATTCAGGGTTCTGGGGAGCTGTTTTTT. It encodes CASSREIQGSGELFF.

The chain joins TRBV7-9 to TRBJ1-1; 7 nucleotides line up with TRBD1. With V trimmed by 3 bases and J by 4 bases, 5 bases remained unmatched. The CDR3 loop spans 14 amino acids. The germline V gene has CDR1 SEHNR and CDR2 FQNEAQ (reference sequence). The CDR3 sequence: CASSFGQESTEAFF. The CDR3 bases are TGTGCCAGCAGCTTTGGACAGGAGTCCACTGAAGCTTTCTTT.

The chain employs TRBV25-1 and TRBJ1-2; D possibly corresponds to TRBD1 (5 bases). This CDR3 is built from 15 residues. V was pared by 2 bases and J by 3 bases, with 13 bases between. Germline assignment: CDR1 MGHDK and CDR2 SYGVNS. The CDR3 here is CASSEGAPEYYGYTF. The DNA for the CDR3 is TGTGCCAGCAGTGAAGGGGCTCCCGAGTACTATGGCTACACCTTC.

The chain joins TRBV29-1 to TRBJ1-1, with D tentatively TRBD1 (6 bases). This CDR3 has 14 residues. Between the trimmed V and J ends, which lost 6 bases and 6 bases, there was a span of 20 bases. CDR1 is SQVTM, CDR2 ANQGSEA, per germline. The CDR3, as DNA: TGCAGCGTCCAGGGGTTGATGGTCGGCGCTGAAGCTTTCTTT. Translated: CSVQGLMVGAEAFF. The whole variable domain, filled in from reference TRBV29-1 and TRBJ1-1, reads SAVISQKPSRDICQRGTSLTIQCQVDSQVTMMFWYRQQPGQSLTLIATANQGSEATYESGFVIDKFPISRPNLTFSTLTVSNMSPEDSSIYLCSVQGLMVGAEAFFGQGTRLTVV.

V usage is TRBV28 and J usage is TRBJ2-7, with D perhaps matching TRBD1 (6 bases). The germline gives CDR1 MDHEN, CDR2 SYDVKM. Trimming removed 7 bases from V and 3 bases from J, with 13 bases in between. The length of the CDR3 is 13 residues. CDR3 amino acids: CASNWTDLYEQYF. The CDR3 DNA reads TGTGCCAGCAACTGGACAGACCTCTACGAGCAGTACTTC.